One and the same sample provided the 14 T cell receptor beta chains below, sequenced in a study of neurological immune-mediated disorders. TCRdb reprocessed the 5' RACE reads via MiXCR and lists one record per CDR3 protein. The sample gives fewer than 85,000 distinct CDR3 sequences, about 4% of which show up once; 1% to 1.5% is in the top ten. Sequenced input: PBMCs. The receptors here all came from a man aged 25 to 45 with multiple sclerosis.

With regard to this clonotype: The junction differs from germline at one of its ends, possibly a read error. CDR3 nucleotides: TGTGCCAGCAGCGGAGGAGTTGGCTATAATTCACCCCTCAACTTT. The encoded protein is CASSGGVGYNSPLNF. The chain recombines TRBV9 with TRBJ1-6; no definite D call. CDR3 length: 15 amino acids. CDR1 is SGDLS and CDR2 is YYNGEE in the germline V gene. The variable domain in full, with the rest retrieved from reference TRBV9 and TRBJ1-6, is DSGVTQTPKHLITATGQRVTLRCSPRSGDLSVYWYQQSLDQGLQFLIQYYNGEERAKGNILERFSAQQFPDLHSELNLSSLELGDSALYFCASSGGVGYNSPLNFGNGTRLTVT.

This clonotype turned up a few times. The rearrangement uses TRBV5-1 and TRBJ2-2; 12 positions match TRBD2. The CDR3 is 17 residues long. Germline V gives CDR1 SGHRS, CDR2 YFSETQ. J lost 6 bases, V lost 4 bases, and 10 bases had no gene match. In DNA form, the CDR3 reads TGCGCCAGCAGCCCTTACCCTAGCGGGGGGGCCCCCGGGGAGCTGTTTTTT. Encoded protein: CASSPYPSGGAPGELFF. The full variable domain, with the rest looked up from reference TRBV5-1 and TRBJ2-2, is KAGVTQTPRYLIKTRGQQVTLSCSPISGHRSVSWYQQTPGQGLQFLFEYFSETQRNKGNFPGRFSGRQFSNSRSEMNVSTLELGDSALYLCASSPYPSGGAPGELFFGEGSRLTVL.

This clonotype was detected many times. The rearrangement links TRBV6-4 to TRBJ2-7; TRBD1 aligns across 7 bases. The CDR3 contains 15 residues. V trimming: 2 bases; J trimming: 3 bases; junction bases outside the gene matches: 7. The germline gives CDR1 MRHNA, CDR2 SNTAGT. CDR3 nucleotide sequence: TGTGCCAGCAGTGACGTAAGACAGGGCGTCTACGAGCAGTACTTC. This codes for CASSDVRQGVYEQYF.

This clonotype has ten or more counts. The CDR3 sequence is CASSNSFQTGNTIYF. As DNA, the CDR3 is TGTGCCAGCAGTAATAGCTTCCAGACTGGAAACACCATATATTTT. The V call is TRBV6-5, the J call TRBJ1-3; no clear D gene. Germline values: CDR1 MNHEY, CDR2 SVGAGI. The CDR3 runs 15 residues. The V gene lost 5 bases and the J gene lost 2 bases, with 13 bases spanning the gap.

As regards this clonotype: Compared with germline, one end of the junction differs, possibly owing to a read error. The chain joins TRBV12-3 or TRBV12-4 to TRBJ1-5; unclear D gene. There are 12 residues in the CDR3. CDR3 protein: CASSPTGEPQNF. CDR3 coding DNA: TGTGCCAGCAGTCCCACCGGGGAGCCCCAGAATTTT.

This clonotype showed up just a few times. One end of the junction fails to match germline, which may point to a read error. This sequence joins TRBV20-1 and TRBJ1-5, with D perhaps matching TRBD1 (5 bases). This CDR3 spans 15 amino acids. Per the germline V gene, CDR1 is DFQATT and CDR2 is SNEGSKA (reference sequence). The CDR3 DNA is TGCAGTGCTAGAGAGGCGCAGGGTATTCATCAGCCCCAGAATTTT. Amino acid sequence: CSAREAQGIHQPQNF.

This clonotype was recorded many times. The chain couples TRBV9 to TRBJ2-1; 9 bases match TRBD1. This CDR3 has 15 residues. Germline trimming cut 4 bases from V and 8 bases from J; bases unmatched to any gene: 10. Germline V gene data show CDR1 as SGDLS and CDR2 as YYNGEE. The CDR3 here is CASSPRDRDSDEQFF. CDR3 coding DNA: TGTGCCAGCAGCCCCCGGGACAGGGATAGCGATGAGCAGTTCTTC.

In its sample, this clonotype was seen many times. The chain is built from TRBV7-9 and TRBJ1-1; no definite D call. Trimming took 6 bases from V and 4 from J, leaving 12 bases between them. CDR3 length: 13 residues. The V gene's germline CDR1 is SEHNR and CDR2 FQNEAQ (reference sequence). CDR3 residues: CASSPRGGTEAFF. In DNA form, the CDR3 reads TGTGCCAGCAGTCCTCGTGGTGGCACTGAAGCTTTCTTT.

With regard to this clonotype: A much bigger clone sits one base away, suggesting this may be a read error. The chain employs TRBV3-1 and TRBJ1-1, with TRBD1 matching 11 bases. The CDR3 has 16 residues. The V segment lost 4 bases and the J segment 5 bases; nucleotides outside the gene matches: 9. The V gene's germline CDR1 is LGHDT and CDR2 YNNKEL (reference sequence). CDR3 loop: CASSLRDRGTRTEAFF. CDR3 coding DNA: TGTGCCAGCAGCCTCAGGGACAGGGGGACAAGAACTGAAGCTTTCTTT.

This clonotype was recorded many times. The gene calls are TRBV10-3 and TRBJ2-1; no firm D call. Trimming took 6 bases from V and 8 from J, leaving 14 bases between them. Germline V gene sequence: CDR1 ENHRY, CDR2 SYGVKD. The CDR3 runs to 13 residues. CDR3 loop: CAISGIASHEQFF. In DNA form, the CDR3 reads TGTGCCATCAGCGGAATAGCTTCCCATGAGCAGTTCTTC.

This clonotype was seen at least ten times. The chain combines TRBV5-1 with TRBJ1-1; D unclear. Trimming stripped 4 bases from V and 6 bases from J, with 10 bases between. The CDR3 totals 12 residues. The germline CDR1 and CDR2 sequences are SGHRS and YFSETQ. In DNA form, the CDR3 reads TGCGCCAGCAGCAAAGACCGGGCTGAAGCTTTCTTT. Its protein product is CASSKDRAEAFF.

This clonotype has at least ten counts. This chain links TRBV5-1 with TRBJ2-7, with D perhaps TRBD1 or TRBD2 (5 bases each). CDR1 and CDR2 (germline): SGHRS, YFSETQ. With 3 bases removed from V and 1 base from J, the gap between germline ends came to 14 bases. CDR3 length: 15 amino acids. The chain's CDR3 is CASSWGSQGSYEQYF. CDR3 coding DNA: TGCGCCAGCAGCTGGGGGTCCCAGGGTTCCTACGAGCAGTACTTC.

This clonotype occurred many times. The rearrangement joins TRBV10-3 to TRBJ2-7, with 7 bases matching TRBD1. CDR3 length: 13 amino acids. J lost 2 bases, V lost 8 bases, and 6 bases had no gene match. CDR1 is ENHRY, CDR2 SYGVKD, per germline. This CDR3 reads CAIRDSATYEQYF. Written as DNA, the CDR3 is TGTGCCATCCGGGACAGCGCTACCTACGAGCAGTACTTC.

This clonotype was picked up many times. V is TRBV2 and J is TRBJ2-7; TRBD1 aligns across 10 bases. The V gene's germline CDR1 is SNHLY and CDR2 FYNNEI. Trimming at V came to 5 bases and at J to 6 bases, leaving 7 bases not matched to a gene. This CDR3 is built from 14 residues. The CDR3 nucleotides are TGTGCCAGCAGTTACGGGACAGGGGATAGCGAGCAGTACTTC. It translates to CASSYGTGDSEQYF.